The present T cell receptor (beta chain) was sequenced within a study of blood T cell repertoires in COVID-19. Study-wide context: Material from acute and convalescent COVID-19 was sourced from the United States, Italy and Spain.

The CDR3 is 12 residues long. V dropped 8 bases and J dropped 3; count of bases not matched to a gene: 6. Per germline, CDR1 SQVTM and CDR2 ANQGSEA. Original processing notes: How many nucleated cells were present was estimated from reference gene primer amplification. Generated by immunoSEQ multiplex PCR, the TCRdb table keeps only in-frame clones and is missing some. Clone size and the V and J calls come from that table; the DNA yielded D and trimming. This table has 310,000 or so clones, about 90% appearing once. Individuals drawn from around 25 US areas were about 18 to 95 years old. The chain recombines TRBV29-1 with TRBJ1-2; TRBD1 aligns across 7 bases. The specimen sequenced was PBMCs or T cells enriched from blood (not recorded which). The sequence came from a woman aged 18-29 years with acute COVID-19. CDR3 DNA sequence: TGCAGCACCTCTGACAGGGACTATGGCTACACCTTC. It codes for CSTSDRDYGYTF.